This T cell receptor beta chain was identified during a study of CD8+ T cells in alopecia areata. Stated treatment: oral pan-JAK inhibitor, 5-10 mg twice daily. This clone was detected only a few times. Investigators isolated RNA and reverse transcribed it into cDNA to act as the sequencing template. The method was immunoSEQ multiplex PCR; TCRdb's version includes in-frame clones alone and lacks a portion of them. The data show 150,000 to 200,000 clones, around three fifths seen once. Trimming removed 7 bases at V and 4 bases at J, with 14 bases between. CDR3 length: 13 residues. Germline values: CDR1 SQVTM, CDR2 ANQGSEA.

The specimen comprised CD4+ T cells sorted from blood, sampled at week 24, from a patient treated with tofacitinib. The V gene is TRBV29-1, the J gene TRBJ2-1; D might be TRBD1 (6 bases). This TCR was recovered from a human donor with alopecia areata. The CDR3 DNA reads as TGCAGCGAACGCCGGGACACTTACAATGAGCAGTTCTTC. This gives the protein CSERRDTYNEQFF.